This entry features one T cell receptor (beta chain) sequence. Its antigen is as yet unknown. The record originates from a study of cytomegalovirus exposure and HLA in healthy donors. General study findings and limits: Specificity of a few CMV-associated chains for CMV antigens was verified in vitro. For TCR beta chains, V- and J-gene trimming was later linked to a missense DCLRE1C variant. Researchers reported from a later analysis that most CMV-associated TCR beta chains appeared HLA-restricted. Reportedly, a later analysis found an Asian-associated ancestry cluster had fewer N-insertions than the roughly 700-donor mean.

This CDR3 is 14 amino acids long. Trimming removed 0 bases at V and 3 bases at J, with 9 bases between. The V gene's germline CDR1 is LGHNA and CDR2 YSLEER. PCR involved 60 Vbeta and 13 Jbeta primers. The repertoire was sequenced with immunoSEQ multiplex PCR; TCRdb's copy has only in-frame clones and lacks some. The sample shows 150,000 to 200,000 clones, 81% of them seen only once. Input material: PBMCs. The TCR sequence derives from a man in his late teens or twenties in good health and CMV-seronegative. This chain connects TRBV4-3 to TRBJ2-7; no firm D call. As DNA, the CDR3 is TGCGCCAGCAGCCAAGAAATCTCCAGCTACGAGCAGTACTTC. This sequence encodes CASSQEISSYEQYF.